This paragraph covers one TCR beta chain sequence. Under the authors' procedure: Estimated nucleated cell counts came from reference gene primer amplification. This table comes from immunoSEQ multiplex PCR, and its TCRdb copy is limited to in-frame clones, with some not included. For V, J and clone size, that table is used; D and trimming come from the DNA. Among more than 200,000 clones listed, 84% were seen once. The record originates from a study of blood T cell repertoires in COVID-19. Looking at the study overall: From the United States, Italy and Spain came samples of acute and convalescent COVID-19. T cells, B-cell-depleted T cells, or PBMCs provided the cDNA or gDNA that served as material.

Enrolled during active infection, Seattle patients were then followed longitudinally. The germline gives CDR1 SGDLS, CDR2 YYNGEE. V lost 2 bases to trimming and J lost 8 bases, with 9 bases between them. The CDR3 runs 12 residues. This TCR was recovered from a woman older than 75 with COVID-19, enrolled during active disease. The chain carries TRBV9 and TRBJ2-3; D remains unclear. The specimen sequenced was peripheral blood. The CDR3 region has the DNA TGTGCCAGCAGCGTCGGGTCTGGTACGCAGTATTTT. Amino acid sequence: CASSVGSGTQYF.